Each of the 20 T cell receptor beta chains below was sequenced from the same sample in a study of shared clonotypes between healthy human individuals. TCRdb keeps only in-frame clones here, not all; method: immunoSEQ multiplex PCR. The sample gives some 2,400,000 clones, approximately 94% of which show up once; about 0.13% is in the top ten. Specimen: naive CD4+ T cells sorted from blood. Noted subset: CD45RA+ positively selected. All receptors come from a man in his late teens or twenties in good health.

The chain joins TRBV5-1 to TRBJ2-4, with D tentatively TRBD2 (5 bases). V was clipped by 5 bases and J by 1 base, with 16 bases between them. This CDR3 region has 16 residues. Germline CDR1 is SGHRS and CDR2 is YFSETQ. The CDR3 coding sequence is TGCGCCAGCAGTCAAGGACGGTCGGGGGCCAAAAACATTCAGTACTTC. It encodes CASSQGRSGAKNIQYF.

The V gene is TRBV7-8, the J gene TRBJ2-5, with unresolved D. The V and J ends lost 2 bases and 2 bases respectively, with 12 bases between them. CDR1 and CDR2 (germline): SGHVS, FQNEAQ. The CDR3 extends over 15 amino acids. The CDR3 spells CASSLIPGSQETQYF. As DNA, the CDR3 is TGTGCCAGCAGCTTAATCCCTGGCAGTCAAGAGACCCAGTACTTC.

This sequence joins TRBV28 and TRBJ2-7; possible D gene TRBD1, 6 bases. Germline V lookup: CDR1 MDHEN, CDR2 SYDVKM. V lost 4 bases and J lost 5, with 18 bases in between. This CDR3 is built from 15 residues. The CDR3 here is CASSWWQAQGHEQYF. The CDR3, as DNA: TGTGCCAGCAGTTGGTGGCAAGCACAGGGCCACGAGCAGTACTTC.

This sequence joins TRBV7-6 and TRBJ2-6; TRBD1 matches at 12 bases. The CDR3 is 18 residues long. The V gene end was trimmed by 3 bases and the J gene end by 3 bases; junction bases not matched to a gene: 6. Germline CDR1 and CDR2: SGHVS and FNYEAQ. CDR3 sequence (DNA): TGTGCCAGCAGCTTGACGGGACAGGGGGCTGGTGGGGCCAACGTCCTGACTTTC. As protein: CASSLTGQGAGGANVLTF.

The CDR3 sequence: CASSYRTSGLKNEQYF. Here the CDR3 DNA reads TGTGCCAGCAGTTACAGGACTAGCGGCTTGAAAAACGAGCAGTACTTC. The V gene is TRBV6-5, the J gene TRBJ2-7; TRBD2 agrees at 10 bases. Unmatched junction bases numbered 9, after V lost 2 bases and J lost 5 bases. This CDR3 is built from 16 residues. CDR1 MNHEY and CDR2 SVGAGI come from the germline V gene.

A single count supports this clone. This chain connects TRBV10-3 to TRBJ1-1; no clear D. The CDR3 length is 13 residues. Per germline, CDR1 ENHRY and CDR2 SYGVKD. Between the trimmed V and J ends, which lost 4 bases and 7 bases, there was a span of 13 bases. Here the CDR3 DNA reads TGTGCCATCAGTGTCCTCGGGAGCCGTGAAGCTTTCTTT. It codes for CAISVLGSREAFF.

CDR3 residues: CASSESLLAGGPLYF. The CDR3 nucleotides read TGCGCCAGCAGTGAGTCGTTATTAGCGGGGGGGCCGCTGTATTTT. The rearrangement links TRBV10-1 to TRBJ2-3; 11 bases fit TRBD2. The CDR3 sequence is 15 residues long. J was trimmed by 14 bases and V by 0 bases; bases with no gene match: 10. CDR1 WNHNN and CDR2 SYGVQD come from the germline V gene (reference sequence).

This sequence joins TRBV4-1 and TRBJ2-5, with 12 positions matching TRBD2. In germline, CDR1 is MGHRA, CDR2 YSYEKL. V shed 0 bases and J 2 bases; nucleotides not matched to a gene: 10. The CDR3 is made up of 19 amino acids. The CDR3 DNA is TGCGCCAGCAGCCAAGATTTACTAGCGGGGGGACCCTTACAAGAGACCCAGTACTTC. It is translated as CASSQDLLAGGPLQETQYF.

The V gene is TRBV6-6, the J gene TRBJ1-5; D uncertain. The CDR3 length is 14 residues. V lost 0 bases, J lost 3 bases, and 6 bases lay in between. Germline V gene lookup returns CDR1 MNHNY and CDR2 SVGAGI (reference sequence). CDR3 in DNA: TGTGCCAGCAGTTACTCCCTTTACAATCAGCCCCAGCATTTT. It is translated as CASSYSLYNQPQHF.

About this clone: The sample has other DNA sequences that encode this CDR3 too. This CDR3 reads CASRGDGNYGYTF. The CDR3 DNA reads as TGTGCCAGCAGAGGGGACGGGAACTATGGCTACACCTTC. V and J are TRBV2 and TRBJ1-2; weak D call: TRBD1 (5 bases). V lost 6 bases and J 2 bases, leaving 10 bases between the germline ends. Looked up from germline, CDR1 is SNHLY and CDR2 is FYNNEI. The CDR3 consists of 13 residues.

The CDR3, as DNA: TGCGCCAGCAGCTTGTCTGGACTAGCGGGGAGCGAGACCCAGTACTTC. Protein sequence: CASSLSGLAGSETQYF. This chain links TRBV5-1 with TRBJ2-5, with 12 bases lining up with TRBD2. Unmatched junction bases numbered 6, after V lost 1 base and J lost 5 bases. Germline V gives CDR1 SGHRS, CDR2 YFSETQ. The length of the CDR3 is 16 residues.

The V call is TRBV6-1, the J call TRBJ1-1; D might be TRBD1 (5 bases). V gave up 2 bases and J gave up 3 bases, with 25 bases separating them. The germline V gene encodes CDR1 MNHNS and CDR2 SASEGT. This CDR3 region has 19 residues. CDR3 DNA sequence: TGTGCCAGCAGTGAATATTCGCCCGGGGCATGGAGGAGGGACACTGAAGCTTTCTTT. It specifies CASSEYSPGAWRRDTEAFF.

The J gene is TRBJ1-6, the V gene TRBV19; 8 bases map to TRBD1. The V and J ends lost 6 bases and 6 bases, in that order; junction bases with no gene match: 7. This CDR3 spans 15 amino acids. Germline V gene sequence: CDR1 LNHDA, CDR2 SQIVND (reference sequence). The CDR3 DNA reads TGTGCCAGTAGGCAGGGGGCGCAGGTTAATTCACCCCTCCACTTT. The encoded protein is CASRQGAQVNSPLHF.

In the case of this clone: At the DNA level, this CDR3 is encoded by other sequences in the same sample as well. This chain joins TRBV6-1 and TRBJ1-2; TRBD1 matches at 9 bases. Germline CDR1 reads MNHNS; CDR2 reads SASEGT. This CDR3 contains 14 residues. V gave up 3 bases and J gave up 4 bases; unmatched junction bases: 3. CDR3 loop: CASSEGQGAYGYTF. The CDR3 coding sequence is TGTGCCAGCAGTGAGGGACAGGGCGCCTATGGCTACACCTTC.

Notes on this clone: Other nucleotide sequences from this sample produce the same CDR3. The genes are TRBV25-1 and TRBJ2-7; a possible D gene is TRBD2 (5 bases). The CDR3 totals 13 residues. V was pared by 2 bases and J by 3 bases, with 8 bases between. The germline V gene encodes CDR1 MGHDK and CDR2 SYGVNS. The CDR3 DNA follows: TGTGCCAGCAGTGAAGGAGGACGCTACGAGCAGTACTTC. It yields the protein CASSEGGRYEQYF.

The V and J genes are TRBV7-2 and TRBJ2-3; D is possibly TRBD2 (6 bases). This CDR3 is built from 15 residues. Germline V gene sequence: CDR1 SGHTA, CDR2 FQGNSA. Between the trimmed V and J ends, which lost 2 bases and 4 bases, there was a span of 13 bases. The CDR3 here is CASSLHGGSSDTQYF. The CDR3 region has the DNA TGTGCCAGCAGCTTACACGGGGGATCGTCAGATACGCAGTATTTT.

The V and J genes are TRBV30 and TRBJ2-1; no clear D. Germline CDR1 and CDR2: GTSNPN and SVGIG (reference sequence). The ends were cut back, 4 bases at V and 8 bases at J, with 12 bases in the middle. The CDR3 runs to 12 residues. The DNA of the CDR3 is TGTGCCTGGACCAGGAGTTCGGATGAGCAGTTCTTC. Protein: CAWTRSSDEQFF.

The CDR3 is CASSTYGGTGELFF. CDR3 in DNA: TGTGCCAGCAGCACATATGGGGGCACCGGGGAGCTGTTTTTT. J is TRBJ2-2 and V is TRBV7-6; D tentatively fits TRBD1 or TRBD2 (5 bases each). CDR1 is SGHVS, CDR2 FNYEAQ, per germline. V shed 5 bases and J shed 4 bases, with 11 bases lying between them. The CDR3 consists of 14 residues.

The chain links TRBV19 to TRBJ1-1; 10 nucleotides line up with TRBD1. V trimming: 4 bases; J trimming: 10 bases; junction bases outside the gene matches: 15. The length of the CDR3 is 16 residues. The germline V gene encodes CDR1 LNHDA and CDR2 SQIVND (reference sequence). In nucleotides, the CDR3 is TGTGCCAGTAGTAGCCGAAGGGACAGGGGTCCCTCTTCAGCTTTCTTT. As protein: CASSSRRDRGPSSAFF.

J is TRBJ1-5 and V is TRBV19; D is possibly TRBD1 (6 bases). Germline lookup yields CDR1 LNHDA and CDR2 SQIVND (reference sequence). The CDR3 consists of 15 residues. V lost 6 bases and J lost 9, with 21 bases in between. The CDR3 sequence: CASSAKLQGATPQHF. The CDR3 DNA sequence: TGTGCCAGTAGCGCGAAACTACAGGGTGCGACGCCCCAGCATTTT. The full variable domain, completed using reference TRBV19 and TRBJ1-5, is DGGITQSPKYLFRKEGQNVTLSCEQNLNHDAMYWYRQDPGQGLRLIYYSQIVNDFQKGDIAEGYSVSREKKESFPLTVTSAQKNPTAFYLCASSAKLQGATPQHFGDGTRLSIL.